What follows are 10 T cell receptor beta chains derived from one specimen sequenced in a study of human thymus T cells. TCRdb keeps only in-frame clones here, not all; method: immunoSEQ multiplex PCR. The table lists 120,000 or so clones, about 94% of them singletons. From resections taken during corrective heart surgery, the thymus tissue was obtained. Sequencing was performed on thymus tissue. These receptors originate from a boy younger than two with a congenital heart defect but otherwise immunologically healthy.

The CDR3 region has the DNA TGTGCCATCAGTGAGTCTGGGACAGTTCTCAATCAGCCCCAGCATTTT. Amino acids: CAISESGTVLNQPQHF. The V and J genes are TRBV10-3 and TRBJ1-5, with 7 bases fitting TRBD1. CDR1 ENHRY and CDR2 SYGVKD come from the germline V gene. CDR3 length equals 16 residues. The V gene end was trimmed by 0 bases and the J gene end by 3 bases; junction bases not matched to a gene: 5.

The chain carries TRBV27 and TRBJ1-1; possible D gene TRBD1, 5 bases. V dropped 3 bases and J dropped 4 bases, with 12 bases sitting between them. This CDR3 is 14 amino acids long. Germline CDR1 and CDR2: MNHEY and SMNVEV (reference sequence). CDR3 DNA sequence: TGTGCCAGCAGTTTTCAGGGAGGGAGCACTGAAGCTTTCTTT. It translates to CASSFQGGSTEAFF.

This chain connects TRBV7-2 to TRBJ2-5; TRBD1 might be the D (5 bases). This CDR3 spans 14 amino acids. V dropped 5 bases and J dropped 3 bases, with 13 bases sitting between them. Germline-derived CDR1 and CDR2 are SGHTA and FQGNSA. The CDR3: CASSLEVREETQYF. The CDR3 bases are TGTGCCAGCAGCCTAGAGGTCAGGGAAGAGACCCAGTACTTC.

This chain links TRBV14 with TRBJ2-2; D unresolved. Germline CDR1 and CDR2: SGHDN and FVKESK. The CDR3 spans 16 residues. The germline V and J ends were trimmed by 0 bases and 1 base, with 9 bases remaining between them. CDR3 protein: CASSQEGRQNTGELFF. The CDR3, as DNA: TGTGCCAGCAGCCAAGAGGGCAGGCAGAACACCGGGGAGCTGTTTTTT. Looking up the rest from reference TRBV14 and TRBJ2-2 gives the full variable domain: EAGVTQFPSHSVIEKGQTVTLRCDPISGHDNLYWYRRVMGKEIKFLLHFVKESKQDESGMPNNRFLAERTGGTYSTLKVQPAELEDSGVYFCASSQEGRQNTGELFFGEGSRLTVL.

V and J are TRBV21-1 and TRBJ1-6; the table's D call, TRBD1, has no DNA check behind it. TRBV21-1 is recorded as a pseudogene. The CDR3 is 20 amino acids. CDR3 coding DNA: TGTGCCAGCGGCCCAGCACTTCCCCGGGACAGGGGGAGACGGAATTCACCCCTCCACTTT. Its protein is CASGPALPRDRGRRNSPLHF.

This chain links TRBV4-1 with TRBJ1-5, with TRBD1 matching over 8 bases. Germline trimming cut 2 bases from V and 7 bases from J; bases unmatched to any gene: 13. CDR3 length: 17 amino acids. Looked up from germline, CDR1 is MGHRA and CDR2 is YSYEKL. The CDR3 reads CASSQKGSTGGRQPQHF. CDR3 in DNA: TGCGCCAGCAGCCAAAAAGGGTCCACAGGGGGTAGACAGCCCCAGCATTTT.

The sample holds one count of this clone. The gene calls are TRBV6-5 and TRBJ2-5, with 7 bases lining up with TRBD2. Unmatched junction bases numbered 11, after V lost 4 bases and J lost 3 bases. Germline V gene data show CDR1 as MNHEY and CDR2 as SVGAGI. CDR3 length equals 16 residues. The CDR3 loop reads CASSSSSSGYKETQYF. For the CDR3, the DNA is TGTGCCAGCAGTTCTTCCTCTAGCGGCTATAAAGAGACCCAGTACTTC.

The rearrangement uses TRBV14 and TRBJ2-3, with TRBD2 matching 11 bases. CDR1 and CDR2 (germline): SGHDN, FVKESK. The CDR3 covers 18 residues. Losses at the gene ends were 2 bases for V and 1 base for J; bases not matched to a gene: 8. In nucleotides, the CDR3 is TGTGCCAGCAGCCAACTCCTAGCGGGGGGTTCGGGCACAGATACGCAGTATTTT. This codes for CASSQLLAGGSGTDTQYF.

The chain joins TRBV6-5 to TRBJ1-6; D uncertain. Germline CDR1 MNHEY, CDR2 SVGAGI. The CDR3 runs 14 residues. Trimming took off 5 bases at V and 10 bases at J, with 15 bases between the two ends. The CDR3 here is CASSEEGSRSPLHF. In DNA form, the CDR3 reads TGTGCCAGCAGTGAAGAAGGGTCTCGGTCACCCCTCCACTTT.

The chain employs TRBV29-1 and TRBJ1-1; 8 bases map to TRBD1. This CDR3 has 15 residues. Germline CDR1 SQVTM, CDR2 ANQGSEA. The trim removed 5 bases at V and 3 bases at J, leaving 11 bases unmatched. As DNA, the CDR3 is TGCAGCGTTACAAGACAGGGGATTGGTCACACTGAAGCTTTCTTT. Its protein product is CSVTRQGIGHTEAFF.